These T cell receptor beta chains were read from a single sample in a study of CD8 T cells in Susac syndrome. Each CDR3 protein is one row after TCRdb ran MiXCR on the immunoSEQ multiplex PCR reads. The sample carries approximately 180,000 distinct CDR3 sequences, more than 90% recorded once. The sequencing sample was made of CD4+ T cells from PBMCs. The receptors originated from a human donor with multiple sclerosis. Both conserved end residues are part of each CDR3.

V gene,CDR3 protein
TRBV7-9,CASTRGNTGELFF
TRBV20-1,CSAPGEYRVNQPQHF
TRBV28,CASSRGDWNTEAFF
TRBV12-3/TRBV12-4,CASSLEGHRKTQYF
TRBV4-1,CASSQVWTGDFLAKNIQYF
TRBV6-5,CASSYLVPTGEYSPLHF
TRBV7-3,CASSPTRTDTQYF
TRBV24-1,CATKHPGRFSYEQYF
TRBV20-1,CSARGGSGGLRVDEQFF
TRBV20-1,CSASAGTLRPQHF
TRBV3-1,CASSQDSGTRLNYGYTF
TRBV5-4,CASSVAGQGIDEQFF
TRBV20-1,CSAPLAGPSTDTQYF
TRBV12-3/TRBV12-4,CASSLFTNTEAFF
TRBV2,CASTSGAITGELFF
TRBV27,CASRYGGGDTQYF
TRBV3-1,CASGPLNQPQHF
TRBV30,CARQGQNTGELFF
TRBV9,CASSPRTEPPGELFF
TRBV6-1,CASSEYAGQGDTQYF
TRBV20-1,CSARGPGQGNYGYTF
TRBV6-5,CASSARGGEETQYF
TRBV30,CAWSVGGRNADNQPQHF
TRBV4-3,CASSQDWGLLRGQGINQPQHF
TRBV30,CACTGTGNFGYTF
TRBV18,CASSPSSGGLSYEQYF
TRBV5-4,CASSSGRGQRDTDTQYF
TRBV20-1,CSLTGQGAREQYF